The 25 T cell receptor beta chains reported below all come from one sample, sequenced in a study of metastatic and nonmetastatic thyroid tumors. TCRdb re-called clones via MiXCR from the PCR reads. The repertoire holds tens of thousands of clones, with 20% to 25% as singletons. Each patient went into thyroid surgery without having received any treatment. Sequenced sample: blood. Receptors originate from a male donor with papillary thyroid cancer or a benign thyroid nodule (not recorded which). Some clones in this sample may be carry-over from other donors' samples.

The sample holds many counts of this clone. V and J are TRBV6-2 or TRBV6-3 and TRBJ2-2; possible D gene TRBD2, 6 bases. Trimming cost V 6 bases and J 4 bases, with 15 bases left between them. CDR3 length: 15 amino acids. Germline lookup yields CDR1 MNHEY and CDR2 SVGEGT. This CDR3 is CASSLLASGTGELFF. The CDR3 DNA sequence: TGTGCCAGCAGCCTACTAGCCTCGGGCACCGGGGAGCTGTTTTTT.

Regarding this clone: At one end, the junction sequence differs from germline, possibly due to a read error. The chain uses TRBV15 and TRBJ2-7, with D possibly being TRBD1 or TRBD2 (6 bases each). The CDR3 has 18 amino acids. Germline CDR1 LNHNV, CDR2 YYDKDF (reference sequence). This CDR3 is CATSRGGAGAKSDYEQHF. CDR3 in DNA: TGTGCCACCAGCAGAGGGGGGGCTGGGGCTAAGAGTGACTACGAGCAGCACTTC.

This clone was seen at least ten times. Other nucleotide sequences in the sample specify the same CDR3. The V call is TRBV7-3, the J call TRBJ2-3; 7 nucleotides line up with TRBD1. The CDR3 consists of 14 residues. Germline CDR1 and CDR2: SGHTA and FQGTGA. V dropped 6 bases and J dropped 2; count of bases not matched to a gene: 5. For the CDR3, the DNA is TGTGCCAGCAGGGCCGGGACAGCCACAGATACGCAGTATTTT. It codes for CASRAGTATDTQYF.

This clone was observed many times. V gene TRBV7-9 combines with J gene TRBJ1-2, with TRBD1 as a possible D gene (6 bases). There are 15 residues in the CDR3. The germline V and J ends were trimmed by 4 bases and 3 bases, with 15 bases remaining between them. The germline V gene encodes CDR1 SEHNR and CDR2 FQNEAQ (reference sequence). The CDR3, as DNA: TGTGCCAGCAGCTCGCAGGGGACGCTTGACTATGGCTACACCTTC. This translates into CASSSQGTLDYGYTF.

This clone has just one count. V is TRBV18 and J is TRBJ1-2; 8 bases fit TRBD1. Germline V CDR1 and CDR2: KGHSH, LQKENI. This CDR3 spans 14 amino acids. The V gene end was trimmed by 2 bases and the J gene end by 8 bases; junction bases not matched to a gene: 7. The CDR3 is CASSPNRGSGGYTF. CDR3 nucleotides: TGTGCCAGCTCACCAAACAGGGGGTCAGGCGGCTACACCTTC.

Turning to this clone: The junction does not match germline at one end; this may be a read error. The chain is built from TRBV27 and TRBJ2-6; D uncertain. This CDR3 spans 13 amino acids. Per the germline V gene, CDR1 is MNHEY and CDR2 is SMNVEV (reference sequence). CDR3 protein: CASSYSGSNVLTF. The DNA of the CDR3 is TGTGCCAGCAGTTACTCTGGGTCCAACGTCCTGACTTTC. The full variable domain, rest sourced from reference TRBV27 and TRBJ2-6, is EAQVTQNPRYLITVTGKKLTVTCSQNMNHEYMSWYRQDPGLGLRQIYYSMNVEVTDKGDVPEGYKVSRKEKRNFPLILESPSPNQTSLYFCASSYSGSNVLTFGAGSRLTVL.

This clone was seen ten or more times. The CDR3 loop reads CSAGTSGSYEQYF. CDR3 DNA: TGCAGCGCCGGGACTAGCGGGAGCTACGAGCAGTACTTC. The chain couples TRBV29-1 to TRBJ2-7; 14 nucleotides match TRBD2. The germline V gene encodes CDR1 SQVTM and CDR2 ANQGSEA. The CDR3 sequence is 13 residues long. Unmatched junction bases numbered 2, after V lost 7 bases and J lost 3 bases.

At least ten counts were recorded for this clone. This chain uses TRBV12-3 or TRBV12-4 with TRBJ2-1; 14 bases are a match to TRBD2. This CDR3 has 17 residues. V lost 2 bases, J lost 9 bases, and 9 bases stayed unmatched. CDR3: CASSLNPGTSGRGEQFF. The DNA of the CDR3 is TGTGCCAGCAGTTTAAACCCAGGGACTAGCGGGAGAGGTGAGCAGTTCTTC.

This clone was found a few times. The rearrangement uses TRBV6-4 and TRBJ2-1, with 8 bases matching TRBD2. The germline V gene encodes CDR1 MRHNA and CDR2 SNTAGT. The junction had 4 bases not matched to a gene; V was cut back by 0 bases and J by 6 bases. CDR3 length: 15 amino acids. This chain's CDR3 is CASSDSSGVANEQFF. The DNA for the CDR3 is TGTGCCAGCAGTGACTCTAGCGGGGTGGCCAATGAGCAGTTCTTC.

This sequence joins TRBV30 and TRBJ1-2; D might be TRBD1 (5 bases). The V end was cut by 3 bases, the J end by 4 bases, with 15 bases between. Germline CDR1 GTSNPN, CDR2 SVGIG (reference sequence). The CDR3 spans 14 residues. The CDR3 nucleotides are TGTGCCTGGAGGACACTGGAGGGGTTCTATGGCTACACCTTC. Protein: CAWRTLEGFYGYTF.

J is TRBJ2-1 and V is TRBV7-6; TRBD1 agrees at 8 bases. Germline CDR1 is SGHVS and CDR2 is FNYEAQ. J lost 7 bases, V lost 5 bases, and 10 bases had no gene match. This CDR3 has 15 residues. The CDR3 loop reads CASSVNRGFGNEQFF. The DNA for the CDR3 is TGTGCCAGCAGCGTAAACAGGGGGTTTGGTAATGAGCAGTTCTTC. The full variable domain, its missing parts supplied by reference TRBV7-6 and TRBJ2-1, is GAGVSQSPRYKVTKRGQDVALRCDPISGHVSLYWYRQALGQGPEFLTYFNYEAQQDKSGLPNDRFSAERPEGSISTLTIQRTEQRDSAMYRCASSVNRGFGNEQFFGPGTRLTVL.

Many counts were recorded for this clone. This chain's CDR3 is CASRETGGYMLSYNEQFF. As DNA, the CDR3 is TGCGCCAGCAGGGAGACAGGGGGCTATATGTTATCCTACAATGAGCAGTTCTTC. The V and J genes are TRBV5-1 and TRBJ2-1; TRBD1 agrees at 10 bases. Germline V gene lookup returns CDR1 SGHRS and CDR2 YFSETQ. The CDR3 is 18 amino acids. V shed 5 bases, J shed 1 base, and the junction held 12 bases outside the gene matches.

In this sample, this clone turned up once. This chain uses TRBV18 with TRBJ2-7; D is ambiguous. This CDR3 has 12 residues. CDR1 is KGHSH, CDR2 LQKENI, per germline. Trimming took 3 bases from V and 5 from J, leaving 8 bases between them. CDR3 coding DNA: TGTGCCAGCTCACCGGGCGCGAACGAGCAGTACTTC. This translates into CASSPGANEQYF.

This clone was detected a few times. This chain links TRBV6-9 with TRBJ2-7; D possibly corresponds to TRBD1 (6 bases). The CDR3 contains 14 residues. Germline CDR1 reads MNHGY; CDR2 reads SVAAGI. V dropped 2 bases and J dropped 3 bases, with 11 bases sitting between them. The CDR3 loop reads CASSYRLGGYEQYF. The CDR3 DNA reads TGTGCCAGCAGTTATAGATTAGGGGGCTACGAGCAGTACTTC.

Points on this clone: A read error may explain this, as a much larger clone is one base away. This chain uses TRBV3-1 with TRBJ2-5; 8 bases match TRBD2. The CDR3 is 16 residues long. Trimming cost V 1 base and J 6 bases; bases outside gene matches: 10. Germline values: CDR1 LGHDT, CDR2 YNNKEL (reference sequence). This CDR3 is CASSQGFSGSTKTQYF. The CDR3 region has the DNA TGTGCCAGCAGCCAAGGTTTCAGCGGGAGCACAAAGACCCAGTACTTC.

This clone was counted between two and nine times. Being one base from a much bigger clone, this may be a read error. Other nucleotide sequences from this sample produce the same CDR3. The chain has TRBV5-4 and TRBJ2-1; the D gene is possibly TRBD2 (7 bases). Trimming removed 5 bases at V and 5 bases at J, with 14 bases between. Germline lookup yields CDR1 SGHNT and CDR2 YYREEE (reference sequence). The CDR3 has 14 residues. CDR3 in DNA: TGTGCCAGCAGTACGGGGGGCCCAAACAATGAGCAGTTCTTC. This gives the protein CASSTGGPNNEQFF.

This clone has just a few counts. The V gene is TRBV12-3 or TRBV12-4, the J gene TRBJ2-7; weak D call: TRBD1 (6 bases). Between the trimmed V and J ends, which lost 6 bases and 5 bases, there was a span of 11 bases. CDR3 length equals 12 residues. CDR3 in amino acids: CASSQTGHEQYF. CDR3 DNA sequence: TGTGCCAGCAGCCAAACAGGGCACGAGCAGTACTTC.

This clone was counted at least ten times. The V and J genes are TRBV5-1 and TRBJ2-4, with TRBD1 as a possible D gene (5 bases). The CDR3 is 16 residues long. Trimming removed 1 base at V and 6 bases at J, with 17 bases between. In germline, CDR1 is SGHRS, CDR2 YFSETQ. The chain's CDR3 is CASSLRVGAPGNIQYF. The CDR3 coding sequence is TGCGCCAGCAGCTTGCGAGTAGGGGCGCCGGGAAACATTCAGTACTTC.

This clone appeared a few times. The V call is TRBV6-1, the J call TRBJ1-6; D ambiguous. The CDR3 is 14 amino acids. The V end lost 5 bases, the J end lost 9 bases, and 14 bases lay between the germline ends. Germline assignment: CDR1 MNHNS and CDR2 SASEGT. The CDR3 here is CASSWTSRSSPLHF. In DNA, the CDR3 is TGTGCCAGCAGTTGGACCAGTCGGAGTTCACCCCTCCACTTT.

This clone was seen repeatedly, ten times or more. This chain joins TRBV12-3 or TRBV12-4 and TRBJ2-4; a possible D gene is TRBD2 (6 bases). Trimming stripped 2 bases from V and 1 base from J, with 15 bases between. This CDR3 is 17 amino acids long. CDR3 residues: CASSLMGTRDAKNIQYF. The CDR3 DNA reads as TGTGCCAGCAGTTTAATGGGGACTCGGGATGCCAAAAACATTCAGTACTTC.

V is TRBV20-1 and J is TRBJ2-7; D call uncertain. V was pared by 3 bases and J by 2 bases, with 14 bases between. The CDR3 loop spans 14 amino acids. CDR1 is DFQATT and CDR2 is SNEGSKA in the germline V gene (reference sequence). CDR3 in amino acids: CSASRGRRAYEQYF. The CDR3 DNA reads as TGCAGTGCTAGTCGCGGACGCAGAGCCTACGAGCAGTACTTC.

The chain carries TRBV30 and TRBJ1-1; D is possibly TRBD1 (5 bases). Germline CDR1 GTSNPN, CDR2 SVGIG (reference sequence). CDR3 size: 11 residues. Trimming cost V 6 bases and J 6 bases, with 11 bases left between them. The CDR3 nucleotides are TGTGCCTGTCAAGGGGTCGCTGAAGCTTTCTTT. Its protein is CACQGVAEAFF.

In its sample, this clone was seen many times. The chain is built from TRBV2 and TRBJ2-2, with D tentatively TRBD1 (5 bases). CDR1 SNHLY and CDR2 FYNNEI come from the germline V gene. The CDR3 contains 13 residues. Trimming stripped 6 bases from V and 7 bases from J, with 12 bases between. CDR3: CASSGQGGGELFF. CDR3 sequence (DNA): TGTGCCAGCAGCGGGCAGGGCGGCGGGGAGCTGTTTTTT.

This clone is medium-sized in the sample. This chain joins TRBV19 and TRBJ1-5; D is undetermined. The CDR3 has 13 amino acids. Germline lookup yields CDR1 LNHDA and CDR2 SQIVND (reference sequence). V was pared by 3 bases and J by 7 bases, with 10 bases between. The CDR3 nucleotides read TGTGCCAGTAGTATGGCCTTTGGGCAGCCCCAGCATTTT. Residues: CASSMAFGQPQHF.

This clone was seen repeatedly, ten times or more. The CDR3 coding sequence is TGTGCCAGTTGGGGGGGCCTTATTCAAGAGACCCAGTACTTC. Translation gives CASWGGLIQETQYF. This chain joins TRBV3-1 and TRBJ2-5, with D perhaps matching TRBD2 (7 bases). The V and J ends lost 9 bases and 2 bases respectively, with 16 bases between them. The CDR3 is 14 amino acids. Germline CDR1 and CDR2: LGHDT and YNNKEL (reference sequence).